The entry below gives a single T cell receptor beta chain sequence along with its context. The antigen is undetermined. This specimen belongs to a study of blood T cells in healthy people across ages. With a J-beta primer mix and a sample-barcoded 5' primer, a second PCR ran 7 to 11 cycles. Via MiXCR, TCRdb re-called the 5' RACE reads, giving one row per CDR3 protein. The profile covers hundreds of thousands of distinct CDR3 sequences, with approximately 50% appearing a single time and 30% to 40% taken by the ten largest. The CDR3 contains 17 residues. The germline V gene encodes CDR1 DFQATT and CDR2 SNEGSKA (reference sequence). Trimming took off 0 bases at V and 0 bases at J, with 15 bases between the two ends. Study-wide results and caveats: Lack of knowledge of donor CMV status possibly confounded expanded clonotype changes.

The chain recombines TRBV20-1 with TRBJ1-3; TRBD1 is a possible D gene (6 bases). The sequence came from a woman aged 60 to 75 in good health. Sequencing was done on a sample of blood. The CDR3 nucleotides read TGCAGTGCTAGAGAGTGGGGACGGGACAACTCTGGAAACACCATATATTTT. Its translation: CSAREWGRDNSGNTIYF.